The 24 T cell receptor beta chains below were found in one sample sequenced in a study of shared clonotypes between healthy human individuals. Clones were sequenced by immunoSEQ multiplex PCR, and TCRdb holds only the in-frame ones, with some missing. Of about 680,000 clones in the sample, about 74% were seen once. What was sequenced was memory CD4+ T cells sorted from blood. Described subset: CD45RA-negative fraction. All receptors derive from a woman in her 30s in good health.

This chain joins TRBV7-2 and TRBJ2-5; possibly TRBD2 for D (5 bases). This CDR3 has 15 amino acids. The V gene's germline CDR1 is SGHTA and CDR2 FQGNSA. V was pared by 1 base and J by 5 bases, with 14 bases between. The CDR3 DNA is TGTGCCAGCAGCTTAGTATACGGGAACCGGGAGACCCAGTACTTC. Residues: CASSLVYGNRETQYF.

The chain joins TRBV6-5 to TRBJ2-5, with D unclear. Deletions cut 0 bases from V and 7 bases from J, with 18 bases between. This CDR3 has 16 amino acids. Germline V gene data show CDR1 as MNHEY and CDR2 as SVGAGI. The CDR3 coding sequence is TGTGCCAGCAGTTACTCTCCGGCTACTGACTTTAGGACCCAGTACTTC. It translates to CASSYSPATDFRTQYF.

The chain carries TRBV7-8 and TRBJ2-5; the D is unclear. The CDR3 sequence is 14 residues long. V was trimmed by 5 bases and J by 2 bases, leaving 12 bases between them. Germline values: CDR1 SGHVS, CDR2 FQNEAQ. In DNA, the CDR3 is TGTGCCAGCAGCGTCTACGAGATTCAAGAGACCCAGTACTTC. Translation gives CASSVYEIQETQYF.

Concerning this clone itself: The same CDR3 can be traced to other DNA sequences in this sample. V and J are TRBV5-1 and TRBJ2-7; D unclear. V was trimmed by 3 bases and J by 0 bases, leaving 7 bases between them. Germline V gene lookup returns CDR1 SGHRS and CDR2 YFSETQ. CDR3 size: 13 residues. The CDR3 here is CASSSSGSYEQYF. The CDR3 DNA follows: TGCGCCAGCAGCTCCTCGGGCTCCTACGAGCAGTACTTC.

This rearrangement joins TRBV6-5 to TRBJ1-2; D not certain. Germline CDR1 MNHEY, CDR2 SVGAGI. Trimming removed 2 bases from V and 6 bases from J, with 7 bases in between. The CDR3 runs 12 residues. The DNA of the CDR3 is TGTGCCAGCAGTTACGGAACAGATGGCTACACCTTC. Its translation: CASSYGTDGYTF.

This clone was seen many times. The CDR3 DNA sequence: TGTGCCAGCAGCGTAGGAATAAGGGGGACAGGGGCCTACGAGCAGTACTTC. Translation: CASSVGIRGTGAYEQYF. The genes are TRBV9 and TRBJ2-7; 10 bases are shared with TRBD1. The CDR3 is 17 amino acids. Germline CDR1 SGDLS, CDR2 YYNGEE. With 0 bases clipped from V and 2 bases from J, the junction kept 8 bases outside the gene matches.

The rearrangement uses TRBV5-5 and TRBJ1-1, with 7 bases aligning to TRBD1. Per germline, CDR1 SGHKS and CDR2 YYEKEE (reference sequence). CDR3 length: 16 residues. V was pared by 3 bases and J by 4 bases, with 12 bases of the junction left unmatched. The CDR3: CASSSPQTGRSTEAFF. Here the CDR3 DNA reads TGTGCCAGCAGCTCCCCACAGACAGGGAGGTCCACTGAAGCTTTCTTT. The full variable domain, its missing parts supplied by reference TRBV5-5 and TRBJ1-1, is DAGVTQSPTHLIKTRGQQVTLRCSPISGHKSVSWYQQVLGQGPQFIFQYYEKEERGRGNFPDRFSARQFPNYSSELNVNALLLGDSALYLCASSSPQTGRSTEAFFGQGTRLTVV.

The gene calls are TRBV19 and TRBJ1-4; D is ambiguous. Trimming stripped 3 bases from V and 4 bases from J, with 12 bases between. This CDR3 comprises 15 residues. CDR1 is LNHDA and CDR2 is SQIVND in the germline V gene (reference sequence). CDR3 in amino acids: CASSMLSGYNEKLFF. In DNA, the CDR3 is TGTGCCAGTAGTATGCTCAGTGGTTATAATGAAAAACTGTTTTTT.

The rearrangement links TRBV6-5 to TRBJ2-1; TRBD2 is a possible D gene (6 bases). The V gene's germline CDR1 is MNHEY and CDR2 SVGAGI. The length of the CDR3 is 15 residues. Trimming stripped 2 bases from V and 6 bases from J, with 14 bases between. CDR3 nucleotide sequence: TGTGCCAGCAGTTACAGGACGGGAGCGGCCAATGAGCAGTTCTTC. Translated: CASSYRTGAANEQFF.

The chain recombines TRBV5-1 with TRBJ2-1; D is ambiguous. The V gene's germline CDR1 is SGHRS and CDR2 YFSETQ. V dropped 4 bases and J dropped 4 bases, with 15 bases sitting between them. This CDR3 comprises 15 residues. Here the CDR3 reads CASSATSPEYNEQFF. The CDR3 DNA follows: TGCGCCAGCAGCGCAACATCTCCCGAATACAATGAGCAGTTCTTC.

The chain employs TRBV4-1 and TRBJ1-1; unclear D gene. In germline, CDR1 is MGHRA, CDR2 YSYEKL. V was pared by 8 bases and J by 4 bases, with 17 bases between. The CDR3 totals 14 residues. The DNA for the CDR3 is TGCGCCAGCGGGTCCCCTGTCGTGGGCACTGAAGCTTTCTTT. The encoded protein is CASGSPVVGTEAFF.

The CDR3 region is CASSLDLRGTFSYNEQFF. The CDR3 bases are TGTGCCAGCAGCTTAGATCTTCGTGGGACTTTCTCCTACAATGAGCAGTTCTTC. The chain employs TRBV11-2 and TRBJ2-1; possible D gene TRBD2, 6 bases. The CDR3 sequence is 18 residues long. V gave up 0 bases and J gave up 0 bases, with 15 bases separating them. The V gene's germline CDR1 is SGHAT and CDR2 FQNNGV.

This clone is a singleton in its sample. The chain joins TRBV28 to TRBJ2-3; 8 nucleotides agree with TRBD2. CDR3 length equals 16 residues. V shed 5 bases and J 0 bases; nucleotides not matched to a gene: 7. Per the germline V gene, CDR1 is MDHEN and CDR2 is SYDVKM. The CDR3 region has the DNA TGTGCCAGCAGTCGGGGGGGATTTTCTAGCACAGATACGCAGTATTTT. Translation gives CASSRGGFSSTDTQYF.

CDR3 in amino acids: CASSPSKGMHEQYF. CDR3 in DNA: TGTGCCAGCTCACCGTCTAAGGGTATGCACGAGCAGTACTTC. The rearrangement links TRBV18 to TRBJ2-7, with D unresolved. Germline assignment: CDR1 KGHSH and CDR2 LQKENI. This CDR3 region has 14 residues. The V and J ends lost 3 bases and 5 bases respectively, with 14 bases between them. Based on the CDR3 plus reference TRBV18 and TRBJ2-7, the full variable domain is NAGVMQNPRHLVRRRGQEARLRCSPMKGHSHVYWYRQLPEEGLKFMVYLQKENIIDESGMPKERFSAEFPKEGPSILRIQQVVRGDSAAYFCASSPSKGMHEQYFGPGTRLTVT.

The gene calls are TRBV9 and TRBJ1-1; no firm D call. The CDR3 is 14 amino acids. Trimming shortened V by 0 bases and J by 1 base, and 7 bases separated the two germline ends. Germline CDR1 and CDR2: SGDLS and YYNGEE. The CDR3 DNA sequence: TGTGCCAGCAGCGTAGATACAAGGAACACTGAAGCTTTCTTT. This codes for CASSVDTRNTEAFF.

The table lists this clone with a count of one. V is TRBV6-1 and J is TRBJ1-1; tentatively, D is TRBD1 (5 bases). Deletions cut 3 bases from V and 0 bases from J, with 8 bases between. The CDR3 runs 14 residues. The germline gives CDR1 MNHNS, CDR2 SASEGT. The CDR3 here is CASSERGMNTEAFF. The CDR3 nucleotides are TGTGCCAGCAGTGAGCGGGGGATGAACACTGAAGCTTTCTTT.

CDR3 region: CASSPDRGFTDTQYF. The CDR3 DNA is TGTGCCAGCAGCCCCGACAGGGGTTTTACAGATACGCAGTATTTT. J is TRBJ2-3 and V is TRBV7-3, with 8 nucleotides matching TRBD1. Germline loops: CDR1 SGHTA, CDR2 FQGTGA. V lost 5 bases to trimming and J lost 3 bases; unmatched junction nucleotides: 7. CDR3 size: 15 residues.

The genes are TRBV28 and TRBJ1-3; D possibly corresponds to TRBD1 (5 bases). V was pared by 3 bases and J by 3 bases, with 9 bases between. In germline, CDR1 is MDHEN, CDR2 SYDVKM. The CDR3 is 14 amino acids. The CDR3 coding sequence is TGTGCCAGCAGTTTCCGGGGGATTGGAAACACCATATATTTT. Translation gives CASSFRGIGNTIYF.

Only a few counts were recorded for this clone. This rearrangement joins TRBV30 to TRBJ2-1, with D uncertain. The CDR3 is 15 residues long. Trimming pared 2 bases from V and 1 base from J, leaving 12 bases between. The V gene's germline CDR1 is GTSNPN and CDR2 SVGIG (reference sequence). The CDR3 region is CAWSSTLVSYNEQFF. For the CDR3, the DNA is TGTGCCTGGAGTTCGACCCTAGTATCCTACAATGAGCAGTTCTTC.

The chain employs TRBV11-2 and TRBJ2-7, with D hard to call. CDR1 is SGHAT and CDR2 is FQNNGV in the germline V gene. V lost 2 bases and J 4 bases, leaving 6 bases between the germline ends. The CDR3 contains 12 residues. The CDR3 loop reads CASSLLRYEQYF. Here the CDR3 DNA reads TGTGCCAGCAGCTTATTGCGTTACGAGCAGTACTTC.

The chain couples TRBV19 to TRBJ2-1; TRBD2 matches 7 bases. V was clipped by 1 base and J by 4 bases; unmatched bases: 7. Per germline, CDR1 LNHDA and CDR2 SQIVND (reference sequence). This CDR3 is built from 16 residues. The chain's CDR3 is CASSIVGLAEYNEQFF. CDR3 coding DNA: TGTGCCAGTAGTATAGTAGGGCTAGCGGAATACAATGAGCAGTTCTTC.

The CDR3 nucleotides are TGTGCCAGTAGTCCAGTCGGGGATTTAGGAGATACGCAGTATTTT. Translation: CASSPVGDLGDTQYF. The J gene is TRBJ2-3, the V gene TRBV19; D is perhaps TRBD2 (5 bases). This CDR3 has 15 residues. The germline V gene encodes CDR1 LNHDA and CDR2 SQIVND (reference sequence). V lost 5 bases, J lost 5 bases, and 17 bases lay in between.

This chain joins TRBV27 and TRBJ2-3; 10 bases fit TRBD2. The trim removed 5 bases at V and 3 bases at J, leaving 8 bases unmatched. Germline lookup yields CDR1 MNHEY and CDR2 SMNVEV (reference sequence). The CDR3 is made up of 16 amino acids. The CDR3 loop reads CASSPLTSGATDTQYF. The CDR3 bases are TGTGCCAGCAGTCCCCTAACTAGCGGGGCAACAGATACGCAGTATTTT.

The V call is TRBV28, the J call TRBJ1-4, with D possibly TRBD1 on 5 matching bases. This CDR3 contains 16 residues. Germline assignment: CDR1 MDHEN and CDR2 SYDVKM. V shed 4 bases and J shed 5 bases, with 17 bases lying between them. The CDR3 here is CASSSPTVWGNEKLFF. The CDR3 bases are TGTGCCAGCAGTTCTCCTACTGTATGGGGGAATGAAAAACTGTTTTTT.